The 9 T cell receptor beta chains listed next were all sequenced from one sample in a study of shared clonotypes between healthy human individuals. Assay: immunoSEQ multiplex PCR; the TCRdb copy retains only in-frame clones and omits some. The repertoire has 1.4 million or so clones, less than 99% of them found once; the top ten carry approximately 0.4%. The sequenced sample was naive CD4+ T cells sorted from blood. Subset in this sample: CD45RA+ positively selected. The receptors derive from a young man in good health.

This chain uses TRBV7-6 with TRBJ2-2; 9 positions agree with TRBD2. Germline-derived CDR1 and CDR2 are SGHVS and FNYEAQ. The CDR3 totals 17 residues. After removal of 5 bases from V and 2 bases from J, the junction contained 9 bases not matched to a gene. CDR3 loop: CASSDRMLAGNTGELFF. As DNA, the CDR3 is TGTGCCAGCAGCGATAGGATGCTAGCGGGAAACACCGGGGAGCTGTTTTTT.

The genes are TRBV18 and TRBJ1-2; D call uncertain. The CDR3 extends over 14 amino acids. Trimming removed 4 bases at V and 7 bases at J, with 16 bases between. Germline-derived CDR1 and CDR2 are KGHSH and LQKENI. DNA for the CDR3: TGTGCCAGCTCACAATCTGAGGACGGAAGTGGCTACACCTTC. Translation: CASSQSEDGSGYTF.

The chain is built from TRBV18 and TRBJ1-3; TRBD1 agrees at 7 bases. This CDR3 has 16 amino acids. Germline values: CDR1 KGHSH, CDR2 LQKENI. Germline trimming cut 1 base from V and 4 bases from J; bases unmatched to any gene: 7. The CDR3 region has the DNA TGTGCCAGCTCACCACGCGACAGGGAGGGAGGAAACACCATATATTTT. Its translation is CASSPRDREGGNTIYF.

Note on this clone: Within the sample, other DNA sequences also encode this same CDR3. The V gene is TRBV20-1, the J gene TRBJ2-7; D not resolved. Germline CDR1 reads DFQATT; CDR2 reads SNEGSKA (reference sequence). This CDR3 is built from 11 residues. Trimming removed 3 bases at V and 6 bases at J, with 9 bases between. The CDR3 spells CSARAGGEQYF. The CDR3 nucleotides read TGCAGTGCTAGGGCTGGTGGCGAGCAGTACTTC.

This clone was seen more than once but under ten times. V is TRBV11-2 and J is TRBJ1-2; D is unresolved. This CDR3 contains 15 residues. Per germline, CDR1 SGHAT and CDR2 FQNNGV. Trimming left V 0 bases short and J 0 bases short, with 8 bases between. The CDR3 protein is CASSLDRQPNYGYTF. CDR3 DNA: TGTGCCAGCAGCTTAGACCGCCAGCCTAACTATGGCTACACCTTC.

The rearrangement uses TRBV4-3 and TRBJ2-7; the match to TRBD2 covers 13 bases. Per germline, CDR1 LGHNA and CDR2 YSLEER. J gave up 4 bases and V 0 bases, and 3 bases lay outside the gene matches. The CDR3 is made up of 16 amino acids. CDR3 sequence reads: CASSQDGTSGTYEQYF. The CDR3 DNA is TGCGCCAGCAGCCAAGATGGGACTAGCGGGACTTACGAGCAGTACTTC.

The CDR3 loop reads CASSLGEGETQYF. CDR3 DNA sequence: TGTGCCAGCAGCTTAGGGGAAGGAGAGACCCAGTACTTC. The chain recombines TRBV7-6 with TRBJ2-5; D is unclear. In germline, CDR1 is SGHVS, CDR2 FNYEAQ. CDR3 length: 13 amino acids. Trimming left V 1 base short and J 4 bases short, with 7 bases between.

This chain connects TRBV28 to TRBJ2-7, with 7 bases aligning to TRBD1. Trimming removed 6 bases from V and 4 bases from J; junction bases left unmatched: 6. The CDR3 consists of 13 residues. Germline CDR1 reads MDHEN; CDR2 reads SYDVKM. The CDR3 protein is CASSPGQRYEQYF. For the CDR3, the DNA is TGTGCCAGCAGCCCGGGACAGCGGTACGAGCAGTACTTC.

The rearrangement uses TRBV7-3 and TRBJ2-1; D is possibly TRBD2 (6 bases). The germline gives CDR1 SGHTA, CDR2 FQGTGA. The CDR3 is 12 amino acids. Deletions cut 5 bases from V and 12 bases from J, with 14 bases between. CDR3 sequence reads: CASSPLGGRQFF. The CDR3 nucleotides read TGTGCCAGCAGCCCCCTGGGAGGCCGGCAGTTCTTC. Together with reference TRBV7-3 and TRBJ2-1, the CDR3 gives the full variable domain: GAGVSQTPSNKVTEKGKYVELRCDPISGHTALYWYRQSLGQGPEFLIYFQGTGAADDSGLPNDRFFAVRPEGSVSTLKIQRTERGDSAVYLCASSPLGGRQFFGPGTRLTVL.